The 5 T cell receptor beta chains below were found in one sample sequenced in a study of blood T cell repertoires in COVID-19. Measured with immunoSEQ multiplex PCR; TCRdb has only the in-frame clones, and not every one. Of roughly 130,000 clones listed, more than 60% are singletons. The sequenced sample consisted of peripheral blood. Receptors were obtained from a man older than 75 with acute or convalescent COVID-19.

Of note for this clone: One junction end disagrees with the germline gene, perhaps due to a read error. The chain carries TRBV7-7 and TRBJ2-1; 12 bases are a match to TRBD1. The CDR3 sequence is 14 residues long. From germline, CDR1 is SSHAT and CDR2 FNYEAQ (reference sequence). CDR3 DNA: TGTGCTAGCAGCCCCGGGACAGGGGGCGATGAGCAGTTCTTC. Amino acid sequence: CASSPGTGGDEQFF.

Written as DNA, the CDR3 is TGTGCCAGCAGCACGGACAGGGGGCGCGCCTATGGCTACACCTTC. This translates into CASSTDRGRAYGYTF. This rearrangement joins TRBV5-4 to TRBJ1-2, with TRBD1 matching over 11 bases. The CDR3 loop spans 15 amino acids. CDR1 and CDR2 from the germline V gene are SGHNT and YYREEE (reference sequence). V lost 4 bases and J lost 4; bases outside the gene matches: 6.

In its sample, this clone was seen a few times. The chain couples TRBV14 to TRBJ1-6; 7 bases are a match to TRBD1. The CDR3 has 16 amino acids. The V and J ends lost 2 bases and 8 bases, in that order; junction bases with no gene match: 9. CDR1 and CDR2 (germline): SGHDN, FVKESK. CDR3 DNA sequence: TGTGCCAGCAGCCAATACAGGGGAGGATTTGATTCACCCCTCCACTTT. Residues: CASSQYRGGFDSPLHF.

The J gene is TRBJ2-7, the V gene TRBV7-8, with 8 bases lining up with TRBD1. Unmatched junction bases numbered 6, after V lost 2 bases and J lost 6 bases. Germline CDR1 SGHVS, CDR2 FQNEAQ. This CDR3 contains 14 residues. In DNA form, the CDR3 reads TGTGCCAGCAGCTTACTACAGGGGGTGGGCGAGCAGTACTTC. This gives the protein CASSLLQGVGEQYF.

The J gene is TRBJ1-2, the V gene TRBV6-1; D is ambiguous. CDR1 MNHNS and CDR2 SASEGT come from the germline V gene. The CDR3 consists of 15 residues. V was pared by 2 bases and J by 4 bases, with 14 bases between. This CDR3 is CASSETPGSLYGYTF. The CDR3 region has the DNA TGTGCCAGCAGTGAAACCCCGGGGAGTCTCTATGGCTACACCTTC.